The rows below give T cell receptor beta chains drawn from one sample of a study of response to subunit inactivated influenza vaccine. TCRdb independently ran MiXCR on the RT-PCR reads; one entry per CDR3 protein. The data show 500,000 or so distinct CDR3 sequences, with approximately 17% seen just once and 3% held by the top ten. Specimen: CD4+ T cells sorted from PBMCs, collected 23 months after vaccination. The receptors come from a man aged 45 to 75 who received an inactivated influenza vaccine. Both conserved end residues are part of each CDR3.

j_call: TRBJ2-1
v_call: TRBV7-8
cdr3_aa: CASNEIGLAYNEQFF

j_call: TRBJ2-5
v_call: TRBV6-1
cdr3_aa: CASNPSGRPRETQYF

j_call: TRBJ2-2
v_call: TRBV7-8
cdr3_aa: CASSLADWGLASKGELFF

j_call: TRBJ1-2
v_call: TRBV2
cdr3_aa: CARIGQGNYGYTF

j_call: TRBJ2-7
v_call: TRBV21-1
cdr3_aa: CASSTPGQGTYEQYF

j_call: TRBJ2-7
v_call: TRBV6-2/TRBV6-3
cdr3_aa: CASSRGQGAYEQYF

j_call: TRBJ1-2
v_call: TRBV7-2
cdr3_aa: CASSPDGKKGYTF

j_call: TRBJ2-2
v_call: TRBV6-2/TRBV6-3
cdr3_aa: CASSYPLRGPGELFF

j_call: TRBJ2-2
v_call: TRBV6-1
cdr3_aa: CASRPKLTGELFF

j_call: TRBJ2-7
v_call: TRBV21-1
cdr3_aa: CAIPPDRRAYEQYF

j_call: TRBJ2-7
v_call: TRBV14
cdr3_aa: CASSRTGTSGRRWEQYF

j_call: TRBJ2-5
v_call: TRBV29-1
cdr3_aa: CSVEGAARTVGLLARETQYF

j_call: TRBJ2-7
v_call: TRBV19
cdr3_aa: CASSIARGSYEQYF

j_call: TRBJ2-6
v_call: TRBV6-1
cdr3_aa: CASRAGFTGANVLTF

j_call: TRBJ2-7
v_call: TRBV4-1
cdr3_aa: CASSPLTSYRATYEQYF

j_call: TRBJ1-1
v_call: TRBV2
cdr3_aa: CASKGGENTEAFF

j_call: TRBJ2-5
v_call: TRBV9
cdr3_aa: CASSRAGGVQETQYF

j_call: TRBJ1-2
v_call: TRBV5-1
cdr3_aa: CASSPGQGLAYGYTF

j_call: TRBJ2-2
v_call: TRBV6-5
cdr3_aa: CASSYPQGYLDTGELFF

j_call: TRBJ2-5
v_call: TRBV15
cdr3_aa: CATSSDLAGGETQYF

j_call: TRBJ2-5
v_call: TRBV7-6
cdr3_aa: CASSRGGGQKETQYF

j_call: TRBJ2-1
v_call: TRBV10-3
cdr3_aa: CAISEDALAGVQFF

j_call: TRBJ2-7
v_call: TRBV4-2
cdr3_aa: CASSQDYAAGVYEQYF

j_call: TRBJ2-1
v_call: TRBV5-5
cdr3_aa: CASSLGGENEQFF

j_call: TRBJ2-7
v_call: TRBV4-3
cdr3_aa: CASSPVTGGSYEQYF

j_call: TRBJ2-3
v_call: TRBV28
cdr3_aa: CASSSTGLAARVDTQYF

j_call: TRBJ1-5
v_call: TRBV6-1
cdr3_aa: CASRGAASNQPQHF

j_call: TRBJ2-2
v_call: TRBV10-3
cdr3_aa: CAISAGAAGTGELFF

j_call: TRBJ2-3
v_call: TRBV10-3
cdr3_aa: CAISESVGQGTDTQYF

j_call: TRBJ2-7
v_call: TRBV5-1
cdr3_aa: CASSPTPQGASYEQYF

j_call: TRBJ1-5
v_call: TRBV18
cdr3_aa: CASSLDMNQPQHF

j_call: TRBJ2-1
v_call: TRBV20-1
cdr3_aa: CSALLAGGYSEQFF

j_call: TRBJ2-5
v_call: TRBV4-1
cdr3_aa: CASSQDLASRQTQYF

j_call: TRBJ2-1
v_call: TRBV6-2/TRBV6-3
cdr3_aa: CASSWLAYNEQFF

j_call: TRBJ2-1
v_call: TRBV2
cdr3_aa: CASSGRTSRRSYNEQFF

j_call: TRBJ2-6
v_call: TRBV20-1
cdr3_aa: CSARTGSSSGANVLTF

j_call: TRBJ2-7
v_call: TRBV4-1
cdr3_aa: CASSQDGSVSYEQYF

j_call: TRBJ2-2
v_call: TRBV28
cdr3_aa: CASSLPGTGELGELFF

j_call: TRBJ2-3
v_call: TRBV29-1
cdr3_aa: CSVEESGVGDTQYF

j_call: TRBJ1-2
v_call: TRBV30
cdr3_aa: CAWSQWGGYTF

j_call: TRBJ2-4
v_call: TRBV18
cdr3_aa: CASSPQGIHIQYF

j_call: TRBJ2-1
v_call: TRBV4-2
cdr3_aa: CASSQGSDYNNEQFF

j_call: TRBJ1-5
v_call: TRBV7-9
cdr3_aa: CASSLGGPQPQHF

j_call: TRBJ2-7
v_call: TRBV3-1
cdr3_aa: CASSQIPYMRGPDSYEQYF

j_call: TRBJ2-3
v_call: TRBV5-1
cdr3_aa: CASSNSGDPTDTQYF

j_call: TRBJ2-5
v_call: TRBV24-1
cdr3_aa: CATSDPLQRGPETQYF

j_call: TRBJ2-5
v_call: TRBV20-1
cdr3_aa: CSARDSRRGPLEETQYF

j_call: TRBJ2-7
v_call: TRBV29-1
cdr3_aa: CSAKTDSYEQYF

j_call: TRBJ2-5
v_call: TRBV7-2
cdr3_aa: CASTSPGSSRGTQYF